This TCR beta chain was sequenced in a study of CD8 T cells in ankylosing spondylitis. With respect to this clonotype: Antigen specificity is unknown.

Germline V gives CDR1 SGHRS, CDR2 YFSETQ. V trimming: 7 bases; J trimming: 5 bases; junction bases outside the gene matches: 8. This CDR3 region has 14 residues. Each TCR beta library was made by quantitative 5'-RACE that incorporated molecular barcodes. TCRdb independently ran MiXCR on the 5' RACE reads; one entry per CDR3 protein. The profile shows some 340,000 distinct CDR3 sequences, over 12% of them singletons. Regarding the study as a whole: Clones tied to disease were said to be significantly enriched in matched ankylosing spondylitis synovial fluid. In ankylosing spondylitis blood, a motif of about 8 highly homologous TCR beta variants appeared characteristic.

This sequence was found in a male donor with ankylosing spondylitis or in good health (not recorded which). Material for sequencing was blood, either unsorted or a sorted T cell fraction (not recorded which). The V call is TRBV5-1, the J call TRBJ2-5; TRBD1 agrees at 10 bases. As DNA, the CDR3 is TGCGCCAGCGCCCGGGACAGGGGAGACGAGACCCAGTACTTC. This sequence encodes CASARDRGDETQYF.